Presented here are 22 T cell receptor beta chains from one specimen sequenced in a study of early T cells in non-severe SARS-CoV-2 infection. TCRdb independently ran MiXCR on the 5' RACE reads; one entry per CDR3 protein. The profile shows tens of thousands of distinct CDR3 sequences, 4.5% to 7.5% of them singletons. The specimen was whole blood, collected at baseline. All receptors derive from an adult who was a healthcare worker with PCR-confirmed SARS-CoV-2 infection or an uninfected control (not recorded which).

Many counts were recorded for this clonotype. CDR3 loop: CSAREPSETPGGIEAFF. CDR3 sequence (DNA): TGCAGTGCTAGAGAGCCCAGTGAGACACCGGGGGGAATAGAAGCTTTCTTT. The chain has TRBV20-1 and TRBJ1-1, with a tentative D call TRBD1 (5 bases). V lost 0 bases to trimming and J lost 8 bases, with 25 bases between them. This CDR3 has 17 amino acids. Germline CDR1 and CDR2: DFQATT and SNEGSKA (reference sequence).

This clonotype was found a few times. The chain links TRBV12-3 or TRBV12-4 to TRBJ2-5, with 10 bases matching TRBD1. The trim removed 6 bases at V and 4 bases at J, leaving 11 bases unmatched. The CDR3 is 16 amino acids. In DNA form, the CDR3 reads TGTGCCAGCAGCCGAGGAACCCGGGACAGGGGAGAGACCCAGTACTTC. Its protein product is CASSRGTRDRGETQYF.

In this sample, this clonotype turned up many times. This chain uses TRBV28 with TRBJ2-2; 11 bases map to TRBD1. This CDR3 is 20 amino acids long. After removal of 2 bases from V and 4 bases from J, the junction contained 15 bases not matched to a gene. Germline loops: CDR1 MDHEN, CDR2 SYDVKM. The CDR3 sequence: CASSLPPQPGQGGGTGELFF. CDR3 sequence (DNA): TGTGCCAGCAGTTTACCCCCCCAACCGGGACAGGGGGGAGGCACCGGGGAGCTGTTTTTT.

The chain carries TRBV6-2 or TRBV6-3 and TRBJ2-7; 7 bases match TRBD2. The V gene end was trimmed by 2 bases and the J gene end by 2 bases; junction bases not matched to a gene: 3. CDR1 and CDR2 (germline): MNHEY, SVGEGT. The CDR3 consists of 14 residues. This chain's CDR3 is CASSYVSGAYEQYF. CDR3 coding DNA: TGTGCCAGCAGTTACGTAAGCGGGGCCTACGAGCAGTACTTC.

This clonotype has only a few counts. V is TRBV10-3 and J is TRBJ2-3, with 9 bases that match TRBD1. With 11 bases clipped from V and 3 bases from J, the junction kept 12 bases outside the gene matches. The length of the CDR3 is 15 residues. Germline V CDR1 and CDR2: ENHRY, SYGVKD. The CDR3 region has the DNA TGTGCCGGGGGACAGGGAGTTCACGGGACAGATACGCAGTATTTT. This sequence encodes CAGGQGVHGTDTQYF.

This clonotype appeared many times. The chain carries TRBV3-1 and TRBJ1-3; 7 bases map to TRBD1. The junction had 7 bases not matched to a gene; V was cut back by 2 bases and J by 15 bases. CDR1 and CDR2 (germline): LGHDT, YNNKEL (reference sequence). The CDR3 is 12 amino acids. CDR3 nucleotide sequence: TGTGCCAGCAGCCAATCTGACAGGGAGCGATATTTT. Its translation: CASSQSDRERYF.

On this clonotype: This may arise from a read error, as a much more abundant clone is one base away. The V call is TRBV4-2, the J call TRBJ1-6; D remains unclear. Trimming stripped 4 bases from V and 5 bases from J, with 3 bases between. The CDR3 extends over 12 amino acids. Germline CDR1 reads LGHNA; CDR2 reads YNFKEQ. CDR3 coding DNA: TGTGCCAGCAGCCTAGATAATTCACCCCTCCACTTT. Translation: CASSLDNSPLHF.

This clonotype was seen more than once but under ten times. This rearrangement joins TRBV20-1 to TRBJ1-5; tentative D call: TRBD1 (5 bases). CDR1 is DFQATT, CDR2 SNEGSKA, per germline (reference sequence). There are 13 residues in the CDR3. V lost 1 base and J 5 bases, leaving 9 bases between the germline ends. The CDR3: CSARGQGDQPQHF. CDR3 in DNA: TGCAGTGCTAGAGGGCAGGGAGATCAGCCCCAGCATTTT.

This clonotype appeared a few times. The V and J genes are TRBV5-6 and TRBJ2-7, with TRBD2 matching 11 bases. The CDR3 loop spans 18 amino acids. The V and J ends lost 4 bases and 0 bases, in that order; junction bases with no gene match: 12. CDR1 SGHDT and CDR2 YYEEEE come from the germline V gene. The CDR3 protein is CASSPLNLAGGSSYEQYF. DNA of the CDR3: TGTGCCAGCAGCCCACTCAATCTAGCGGGAGGCAGCTCCTACGAGCAGTACTTC.

There are many counts of this clonotype. The chain is built from TRBV6-2 or TRBV6-3 and TRBJ1-2; D is unresolved. Trimming stripped 4 bases from V and 3 bases from J, with 12 bases between. The CDR3 has 14 amino acids. Germline assignment: CDR1 MNHEY and CDR2 SVGEGT. As DNA, the CDR3 is TGTGCCAGCAGTTCTATACAGCCCTACTATGGCTACACCTTC. This sequence encodes CASSSIQPYYGYTF.

This clonotype was observed at least ten times. J is TRBJ2-5 and V is TRBV6-6, with a tentative D call TRBD1 (6 bases). The germline gives CDR1 MNHNY, CDR2 SVGAGI (reference sequence). The CDR3 spans 15 residues. V was trimmed by 0 bases and J by 5 bases, leaving 13 bases between them. The CDR3 protein is CASSYSQGQWETQYF. DNA for the CDR3: TGTGCCAGCAGTTACTCCCAGGGACAATGGGAGACCCAGTACTTC.

This clonotype was seen many times. J is TRBJ2-1 and V is TRBV24-1, with D uncertain. CDR3 length equals 16 residues. The V end lost 9 bases, the J end lost 0 bases, and 17 bases lay between the germline ends. From germline, CDR1 is KGHDR and CDR2 SFDVKD. The DNA of the CDR3 is TGTGCCACCGCCACCCGGACGTCTAGCTCCTACAATGAGCAGTTCTTC. Its protein product is CATATRTSSSYNEQFF.

This clonotype was detected ten times or more. V is TRBV7-7 and J is TRBJ2-7, with 9 bases matching TRBD2. This CDR3 comprises 17 residues. J was trimmed by 3 bases and V by 5 bases; bases with no gene match: 14. In germline, CDR1 is SSHAT, CDR2 FNYEAQ (reference sequence). The CDR3 region has the DNA TGTGCCAGCAGCCCTTCCACCTCAGCGGGAGGATTCTACGAGCAGTACTTC. This gives the protein CASSPSTSAGGFYEQYF.

This clonotype came up many times. This chain uses TRBV7-9 with TRBJ2-1, with 11 bases identical to TRBD2. Unmatched junction bases numbered 3, after V lost 1 base and J lost 10 bases. CDR3 length equals 14 residues. CDR1 is SEHNR and CDR2 is FQNEAQ in the germline V gene (reference sequence). This CDR3 is CASSLVLAGDEQFF. The CDR3 DNA sequence: TGTGCCAGCAGCTTAGTACTAGCGGGAGACGAGCAGTTCTTC.

The V gene is TRBV11-2, the J gene TRBJ2-7; maybe TRBD1 (5 bases). Germline CDR1 reads SGHAT; CDR2 reads FQNNGV. V lost 1 base, J lost 3 bases, and 10 bases lay in between. The CDR3 covers 14 residues. Here the CDR3 reads CASSLGPRDYEQYF. CDR3 in DNA: TGTGCCAGCAGCTTAGGTCCCAGGGACTACGAGCAGTACTTC.

Only a few counts were recorded for this clonotype. J is TRBJ2-7 and V is TRBV12-3 or TRBV12-4; possible D gene TRBD2, 7 bases. The CDR3 sequence is 14 residues long. The V end was cut by 5 bases, the J end by 5 bases, with 16 bases between. This CDR3 is CASSPLGGQHEQYF. For the CDR3, the DNA is TGTGCCAGCAGTCCATTGGGGGGGCAGCACGAGCAGTACTTC.

The sample holds many counts of this clonotype. This chain links TRBV29-1 with TRBJ1-1; TRBD1 aligns across 11 bases. Per germline, CDR1 SQVTM and CDR2 ANQGSEA. The CDR3 is 15 amino acids. V dropped 8 bases and J dropped 11; count of bases not matched to a gene: 19. CDR3 DNA: TGCAGCACCCTTATCGGCGGGACAGGGGGTGTTTTTGCTTTCTTT. Translation gives CSTLIGGTGGVFAFF.

This clonotype occurred many times. The chain combines TRBV6-4 with TRBJ2-1; 8 nucleotides agree with TRBD2. Germline assignment: CDR1 MRHNA and CDR2 SNTAGT. The length of the CDR3 is 14 residues. The ends lost 5 bases at V and 8 bases at J; junction bases unmatched: 8. Here the CDR3 DNA reads TGTGCCAGCAGTTCCGGGACTAGTGGCGATGAGCAGTTCTTC. Protein: CASSSGTSGDEQFF.

V usage is TRBV6-5 and J usage is TRBJ1-2; D is unclear. V lost 5 bases to trimming and J lost 8 bases, with 12 bases between them. The CDR3 covers 12 residues. Looked up from germline, CDR1 is MNHEY and CDR2 is SVGAGI. Here the CDR3 reads CASSPGMGGYTF. The CDR3 bases are TGTGCCAGCAGTCCGGGGATGGGGGGCTACACCTTC.

This clonotype was seen a handful of times. The rearrangement joins TRBV11-2 to TRBJ1-1, with D possibly TRBD1 on 6 matching bases. V was pared by 1 base and J by 2 bases, with 8 bases between. The germline V gene encodes CDR1 SGHAT and CDR2 FQNNGV. CDR3 length: 14 residues. CDR3 DNA: TGTGCCAGCAGCTTAGTCAGGGGTAACACTGAAGCTTTCTTT. Residues: CASSLVRGNTEAFF.

The table lists this clonotype with many counts. V gene TRBV5-1 combines with J gene TRBJ2-5; the match to TRBD2 covers 11 bases. CDR3 size: 16 residues. Germline values: CDR1 SGHRS, CDR2 YFSETQ. V shed 4 bases, J shed 2 bases, and the junction held 7 bases outside the gene matches. The CDR3: CASSPGTSGIQETQYF. The CDR3 coding sequence is TGCGCCAGCAGCCCGGGGACTAGCGGAATTCAAGAGACCCAGTACTTC.

This clonotype was observed a few times. The chain couples TRBV20-1 to TRBJ2-3; TRBD2 aligns across 13 bases. In germline, CDR1 is DFQATT, CDR2 SNEGSKA (reference sequence). The CDR3 has 14 residues. V trimming: 6 bases; J trimming: 4 bases; junction bases outside the gene matches: 4. CDR3 bases: TGCAGTGCCACGGGACTAGCGGGGTCAGATACGCAGTATTTT. Its protein product is CSATGLAGSDTQYF.